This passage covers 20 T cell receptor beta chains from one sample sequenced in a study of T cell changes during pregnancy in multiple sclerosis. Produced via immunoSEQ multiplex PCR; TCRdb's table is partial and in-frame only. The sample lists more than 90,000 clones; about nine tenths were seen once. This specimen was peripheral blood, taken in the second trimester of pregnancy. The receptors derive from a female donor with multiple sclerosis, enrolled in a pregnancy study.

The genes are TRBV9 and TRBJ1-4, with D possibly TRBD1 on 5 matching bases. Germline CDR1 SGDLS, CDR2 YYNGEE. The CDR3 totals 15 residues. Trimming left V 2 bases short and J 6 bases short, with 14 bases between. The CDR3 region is CASSVTATGYEKLFF. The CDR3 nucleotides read TGTGCCAGCAGCGTTACGGCCACAGGTTATGAAAAACTGTTTTTT.

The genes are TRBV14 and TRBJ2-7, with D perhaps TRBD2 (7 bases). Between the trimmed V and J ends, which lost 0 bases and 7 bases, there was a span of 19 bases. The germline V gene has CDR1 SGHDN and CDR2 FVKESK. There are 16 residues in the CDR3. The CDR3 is CASSQEGGRGGWEQYF. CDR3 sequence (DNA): TGTGCCAGCAGCCAAGAAGGCGGGAGAGGGGGTTGGGAGCAGTACTTC.

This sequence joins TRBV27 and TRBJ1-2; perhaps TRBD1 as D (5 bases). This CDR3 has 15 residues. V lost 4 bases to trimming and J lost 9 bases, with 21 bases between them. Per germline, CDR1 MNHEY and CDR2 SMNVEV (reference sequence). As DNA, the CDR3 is TGTGCCAGCAGTTCTTCAGGGAACAGGATCTCTAGCTACACCTTC. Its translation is CASSSSGNRISSYTF.

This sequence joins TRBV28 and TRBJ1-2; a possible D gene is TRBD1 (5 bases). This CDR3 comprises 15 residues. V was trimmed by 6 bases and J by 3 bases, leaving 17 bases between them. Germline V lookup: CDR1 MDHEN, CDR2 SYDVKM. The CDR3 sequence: CASRGRAGRYYGYTF. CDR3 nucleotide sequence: TGTGCCAGCAGGGGGAGGGCAGGGAGATACTATGGCTACACCTTC.

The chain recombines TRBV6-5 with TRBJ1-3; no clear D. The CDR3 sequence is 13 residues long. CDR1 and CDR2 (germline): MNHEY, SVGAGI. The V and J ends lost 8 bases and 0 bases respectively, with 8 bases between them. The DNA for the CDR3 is TGTGCCAGCCACGAACACTCTGGAAACACCATATATTTT. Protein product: CASHEHSGNTIYF.

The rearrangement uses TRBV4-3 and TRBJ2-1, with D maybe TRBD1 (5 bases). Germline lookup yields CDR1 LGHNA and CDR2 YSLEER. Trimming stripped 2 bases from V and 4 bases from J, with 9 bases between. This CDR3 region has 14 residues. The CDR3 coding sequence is TGCGCCAGCAGCCAACAACAGGAGTACAATGAGCAGTTCTTC. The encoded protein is CASSQQQEYNEQFF.

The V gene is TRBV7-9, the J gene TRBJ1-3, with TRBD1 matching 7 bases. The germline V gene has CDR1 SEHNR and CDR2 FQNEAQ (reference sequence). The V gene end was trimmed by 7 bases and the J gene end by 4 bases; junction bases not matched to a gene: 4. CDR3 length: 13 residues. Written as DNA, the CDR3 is TGTGCCAGCACCGTGGACAGGGGAAACACCATATATTTT. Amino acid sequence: CASTVDRGNTIYF.

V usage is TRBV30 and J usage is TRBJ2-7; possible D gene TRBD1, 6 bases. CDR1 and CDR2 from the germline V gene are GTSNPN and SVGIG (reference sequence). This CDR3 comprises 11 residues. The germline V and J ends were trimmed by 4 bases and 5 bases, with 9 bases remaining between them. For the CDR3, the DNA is TGTGCCTGGACAAGGGGGAACGAGCAGTACTTC. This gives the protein CAWTRGNEQYF.

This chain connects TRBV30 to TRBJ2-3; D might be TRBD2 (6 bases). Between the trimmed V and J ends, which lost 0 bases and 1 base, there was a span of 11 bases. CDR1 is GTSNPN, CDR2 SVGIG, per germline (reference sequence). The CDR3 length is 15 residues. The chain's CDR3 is CAWSVGGIGTDTQYF. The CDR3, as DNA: TGTGCCTGGAGTGTAGGAGGGATTGGCACAGATACGCAGTATTTT.

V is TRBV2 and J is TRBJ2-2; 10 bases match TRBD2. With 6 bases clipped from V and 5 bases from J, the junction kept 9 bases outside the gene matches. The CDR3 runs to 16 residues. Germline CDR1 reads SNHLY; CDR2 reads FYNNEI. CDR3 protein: CASSRDSGRLTGELFF. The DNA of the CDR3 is TGTGCCAGCAGCCGCGATAGCGGGAGGTTAACCGGGGAGCTGTTTTTT.

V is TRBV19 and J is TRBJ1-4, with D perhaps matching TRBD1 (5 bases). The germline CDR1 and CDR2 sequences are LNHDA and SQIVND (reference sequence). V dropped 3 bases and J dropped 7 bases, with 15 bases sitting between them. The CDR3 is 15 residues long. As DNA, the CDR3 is TGTGCCAGTAGTATCCTCGGGAGGGGAGGTGAAAAACTGTTTTTT. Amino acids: CASSILGRGGEKLFF. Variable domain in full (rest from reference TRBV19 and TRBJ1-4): DGGITQSPKYLFRKEGQNVTLSCEQNLNHDAMYWYRQDPGQGLRLIYYSQIVNDFQKGDIAEGYSVSREKKESFPLTVTSAQKNPTAFYLCASSILGRGGEKLFFGSGTQLSVL.

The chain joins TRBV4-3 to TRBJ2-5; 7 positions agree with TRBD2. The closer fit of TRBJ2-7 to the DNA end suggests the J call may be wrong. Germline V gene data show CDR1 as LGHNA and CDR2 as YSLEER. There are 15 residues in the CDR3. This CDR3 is CASSQEGRGGHEQYF. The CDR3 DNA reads TGCGCCAGCAGCCAAGAGGGGCGCGGGGGACACGAGCAGTACTTC.

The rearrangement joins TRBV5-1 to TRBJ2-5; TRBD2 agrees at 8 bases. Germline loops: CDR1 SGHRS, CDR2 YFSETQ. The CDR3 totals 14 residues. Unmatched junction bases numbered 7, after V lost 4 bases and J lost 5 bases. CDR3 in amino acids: CASSRSLAGETQYF. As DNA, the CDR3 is TGCGCCAGCAGCCGTTCCCTAGCGGGTGAGACCCAGTACTTC.

CDR3 region: CASSPGTSGRGEQFF. Written as DNA, the CDR3 is TGTGCCAGCAGCCCTGGGACTAGCGGGAGGGGCGAGCAGTTCTTC. V usage is TRBV5-4 and J usage is TRBJ2-1; the match to TRBD2 covers 16 bases. Per germline, CDR1 SGHNT and CDR2 YYREEE (reference sequence). The trim removed 4 bases at V and 10 bases at J, leaving 5 bases unmatched. This CDR3 has 15 residues.

CDR3 in DNA: TGCGCCAGCAGCCAAGGGGCAGGGAATCAGCCCCAGCATTTT. Amino acids: CASSQGAGNQPQHF. V and J are TRBV4-1 and TRBJ1-5; weak D call: TRBD1 (5 bases). Trimming stripped 1 base from V and 4 bases from J, with 8 bases between. This CDR3 contains 14 residues. Per the germline V gene, CDR1 is MGHRA and CDR2 is YSYEKL.

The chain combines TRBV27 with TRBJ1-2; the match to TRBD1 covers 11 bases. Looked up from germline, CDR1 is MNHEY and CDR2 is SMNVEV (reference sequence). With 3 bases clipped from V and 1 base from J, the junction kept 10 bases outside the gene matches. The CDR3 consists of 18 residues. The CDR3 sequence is CASSFRTGGPKGNYGYTF. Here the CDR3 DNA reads TGTGCCAGCAGTTTTCGGACAGGGGGCCCGAAGGGTAACTATGGCTACACCTTC.

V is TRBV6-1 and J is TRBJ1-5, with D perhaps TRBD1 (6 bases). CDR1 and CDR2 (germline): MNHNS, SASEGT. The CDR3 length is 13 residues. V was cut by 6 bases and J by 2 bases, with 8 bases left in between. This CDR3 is CASSAGGNQPQHF. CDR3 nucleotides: TGTGCCAGCAGCGCAGGGGGCAATCAGCCCCAGCATTTT.

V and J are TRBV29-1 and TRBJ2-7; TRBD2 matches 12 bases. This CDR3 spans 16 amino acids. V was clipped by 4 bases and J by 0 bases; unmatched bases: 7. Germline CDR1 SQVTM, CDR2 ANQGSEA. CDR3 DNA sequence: TGCAGCGTTGTTGGGCTAGCGGGAGGGTTCTCCTACGAGCAGTACTTC. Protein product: CSVVGLAGGFSYEQYF.

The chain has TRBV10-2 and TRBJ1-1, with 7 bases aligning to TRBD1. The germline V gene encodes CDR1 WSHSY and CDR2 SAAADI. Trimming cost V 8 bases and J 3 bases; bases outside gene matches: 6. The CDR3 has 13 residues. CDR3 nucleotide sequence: TGCGCCAGCTTCAGGGGGAAGGACACTGAAGCTTTCTTT. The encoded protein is CASFRGKDTEAFF.

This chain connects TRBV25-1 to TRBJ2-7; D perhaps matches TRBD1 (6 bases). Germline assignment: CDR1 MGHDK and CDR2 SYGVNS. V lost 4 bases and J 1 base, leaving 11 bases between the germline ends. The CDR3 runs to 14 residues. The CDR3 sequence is CASSAETGSYEQYF. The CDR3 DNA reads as TGTGCCAGCAGTGCCGAGACAGGATCCTACGAGCAGTACTTC.